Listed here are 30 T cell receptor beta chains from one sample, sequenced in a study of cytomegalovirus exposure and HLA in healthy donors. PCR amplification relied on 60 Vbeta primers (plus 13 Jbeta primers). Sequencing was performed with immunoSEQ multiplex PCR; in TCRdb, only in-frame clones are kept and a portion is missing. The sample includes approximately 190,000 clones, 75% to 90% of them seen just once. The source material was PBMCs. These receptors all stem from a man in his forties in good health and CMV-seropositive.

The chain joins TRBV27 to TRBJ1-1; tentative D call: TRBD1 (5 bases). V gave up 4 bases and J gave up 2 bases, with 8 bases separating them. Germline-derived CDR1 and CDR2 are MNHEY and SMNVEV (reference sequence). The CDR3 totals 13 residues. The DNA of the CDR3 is TGTGCCAGCAGTTCAGACAGAAACACTGAAGCTTTCTTT. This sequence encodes CASSSDRNTEAFF.

This CDR3 is CASSLTGTRGETQYF. The CDR3 DNA is TGCGCCAGCAGCTTGACAGGGACGCGGGGGGAGACCCAGTACTTC. V usage is TRBV5-1 and J usage is TRBJ2-5, with a possible D match to TRBD2 (7 bases). The CDR3 contains 15 residues. V was pared by 1 base and J by 5 bases, with 15 bases between. The germline gives CDR1 SGHRS, CDR2 YFSETQ.

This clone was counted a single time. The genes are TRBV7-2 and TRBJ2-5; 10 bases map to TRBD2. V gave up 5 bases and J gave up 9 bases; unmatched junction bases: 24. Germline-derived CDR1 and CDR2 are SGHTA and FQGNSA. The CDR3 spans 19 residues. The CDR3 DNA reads TGTGCCAGCAGCGACGGGCGGCTAGCGGGGGATCCCCGGACCGGGGCCCAGTACTTC. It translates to CASSDGRLAGDPRTGAQYF.

The CDR3 nucleotides read TGTGCCAGCAGTAAAGAGTCGGGTACGCAGTATTTT. Protein: CASSKESGTQYF. The chain recombines TRBV6-6 with TRBJ2-3, with D unresolved. This CDR3 has 12 residues. From germline, CDR1 is MNHNY and CDR2 SVGAGI (reference sequence). V dropped 5 bases and J dropped 8 bases, with 11 bases sitting between them.

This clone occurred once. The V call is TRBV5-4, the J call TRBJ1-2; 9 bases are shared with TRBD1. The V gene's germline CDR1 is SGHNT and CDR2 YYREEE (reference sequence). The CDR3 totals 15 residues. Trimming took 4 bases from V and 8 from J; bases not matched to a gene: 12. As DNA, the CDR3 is TGTGCCAGCAGCCGTTCCGGGACAGGGATCGGCGGCTACACCTTC. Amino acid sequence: CASSRSGTGIGGYTF.

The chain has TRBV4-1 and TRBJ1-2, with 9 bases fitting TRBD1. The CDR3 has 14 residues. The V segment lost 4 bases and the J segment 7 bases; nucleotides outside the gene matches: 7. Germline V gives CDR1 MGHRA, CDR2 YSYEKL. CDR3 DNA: TGCGCCAGCAGCCCAAGGGACAGGGATTCTGGCTACACCTTC. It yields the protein CASSPRDRDSGYTF.

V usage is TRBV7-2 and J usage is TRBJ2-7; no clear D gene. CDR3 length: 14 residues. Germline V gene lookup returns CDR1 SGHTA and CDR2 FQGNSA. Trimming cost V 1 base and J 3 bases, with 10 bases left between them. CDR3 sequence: CASSLVRQRYEQYF. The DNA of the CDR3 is TGTGCCAGCAGCTTAGTGAGGCAGCGCTACGAGCAGTACTTC.

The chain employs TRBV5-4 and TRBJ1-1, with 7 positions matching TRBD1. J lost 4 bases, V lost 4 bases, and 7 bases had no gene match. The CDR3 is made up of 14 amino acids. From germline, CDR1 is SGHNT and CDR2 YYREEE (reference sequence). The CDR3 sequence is CASSLKTGSTEAFF. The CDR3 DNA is TGTGCCAGCAGCCTAAAGACAGGGAGCACTGAAGCTTTCTTT.

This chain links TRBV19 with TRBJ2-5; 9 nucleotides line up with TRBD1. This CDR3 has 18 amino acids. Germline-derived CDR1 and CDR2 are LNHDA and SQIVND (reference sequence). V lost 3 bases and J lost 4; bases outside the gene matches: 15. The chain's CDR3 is CASSMSIPTDRGRETQYF. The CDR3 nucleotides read TGTGCCAGTAGTATGTCCATTCCCACGGACAGGGGTAGAGAGACCCAGTACTTC.

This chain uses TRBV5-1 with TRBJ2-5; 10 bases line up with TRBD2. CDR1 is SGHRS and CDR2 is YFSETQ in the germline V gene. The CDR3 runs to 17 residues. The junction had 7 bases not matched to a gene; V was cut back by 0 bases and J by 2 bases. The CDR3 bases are TGCGCCAGCAGCTTGGACCCTAGCGGGGGCTTTCAAGAGACCCAGTACTTC. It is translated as CASSLDPSGGFQETQYF.

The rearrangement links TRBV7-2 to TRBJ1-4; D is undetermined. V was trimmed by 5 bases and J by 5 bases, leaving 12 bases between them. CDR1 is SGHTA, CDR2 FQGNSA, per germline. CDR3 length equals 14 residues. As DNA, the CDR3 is TGTGCCAGCAGCCCCCGGTCGGGGAATGAAAAACTGTTTTTT. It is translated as CASSPRSGNEKLFF. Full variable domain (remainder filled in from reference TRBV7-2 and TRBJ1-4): GAGVSQSPSNKVTEKGKDVELRCDPISGHTALYWYRQSLGQGLEFLIYFQGNSAPDKSGLPSDRFSAERTGGSVSTLTIQRTQQEDSAVYLCASSPRSGNEKLFFGSGTQLSVL.

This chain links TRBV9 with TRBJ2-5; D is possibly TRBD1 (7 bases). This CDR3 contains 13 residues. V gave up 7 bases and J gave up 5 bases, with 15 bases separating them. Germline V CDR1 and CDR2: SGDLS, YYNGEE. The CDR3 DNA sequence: TGTGCCAGCTCTGAGGGGGCGGGGGAGACCCAGTACTTC. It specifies CASSEGAGETQYF.

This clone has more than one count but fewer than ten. This CDR3 is CASSPHGGKGNTIYF. DNA of the CDR3: TGTGCCAGCAGCCCCCATGGGGGGAAAGGAAACACCATATATTTT. This chain connects TRBV7-2 to TRBJ1-3; D might be TRBD1 (5 bases). There are 15 residues in the CDR3. The V end was cut by 5 bases, the J end by 4 bases, with 15 bases between. Germline CDR1 reads SGHTA; CDR2 reads FQGNSA.

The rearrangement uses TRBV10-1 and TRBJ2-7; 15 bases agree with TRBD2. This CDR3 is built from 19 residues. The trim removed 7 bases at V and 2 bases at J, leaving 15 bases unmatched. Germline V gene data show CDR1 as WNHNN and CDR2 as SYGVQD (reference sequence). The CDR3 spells CASIATGTSGGPGTYEQYF. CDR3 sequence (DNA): TGCGCCAGCATTGCTACCGGGACTAGCGGGGGGCCGGGAACCTACGAGCAGTACTTC.

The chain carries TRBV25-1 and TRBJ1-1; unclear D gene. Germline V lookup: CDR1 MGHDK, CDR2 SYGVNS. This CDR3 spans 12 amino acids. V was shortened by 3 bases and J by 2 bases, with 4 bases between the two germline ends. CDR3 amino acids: CASSDLNTEAFF. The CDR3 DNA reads TGTGCCAGCAGTGACCTTAACACTGAAGCTTTCTTT. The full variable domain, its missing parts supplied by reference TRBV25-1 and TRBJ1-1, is EADIYQTPRYLVIGTGKKITLECSQTMGHDKMYWYQQDPGMELHLIHYSYGVNSTEKGDLSSESTVSRIRTEHFPLTLESARPSHTSQYLCASSDLNTEAFFGQGTRLTVV.

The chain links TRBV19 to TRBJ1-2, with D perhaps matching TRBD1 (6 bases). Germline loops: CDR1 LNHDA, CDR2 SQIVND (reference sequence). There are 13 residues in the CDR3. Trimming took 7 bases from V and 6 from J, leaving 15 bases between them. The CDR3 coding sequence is TGTGCCAGTAACAGGGAGGGGCAGAATGGCTACACCTTC. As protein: CASNREGQNGYTF.

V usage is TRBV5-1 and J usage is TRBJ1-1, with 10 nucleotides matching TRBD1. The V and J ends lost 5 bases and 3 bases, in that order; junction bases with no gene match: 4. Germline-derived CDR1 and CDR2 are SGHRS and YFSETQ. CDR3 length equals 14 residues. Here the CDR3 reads CASRRQGAYTEAFF. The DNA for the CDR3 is TGCGCCAGCAGAAGACAGGGGGCCTACACTGAAGCTTTCTTT.

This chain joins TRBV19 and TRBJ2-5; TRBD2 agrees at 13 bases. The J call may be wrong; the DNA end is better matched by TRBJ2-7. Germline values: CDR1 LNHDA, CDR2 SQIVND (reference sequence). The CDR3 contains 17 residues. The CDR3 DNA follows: TGTGCCAGTAGTATGATCGGCGGGACTAGCGGGGCGCCCGAGCAGTACTTC. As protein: CASSMIGGTSGAPEQYF.

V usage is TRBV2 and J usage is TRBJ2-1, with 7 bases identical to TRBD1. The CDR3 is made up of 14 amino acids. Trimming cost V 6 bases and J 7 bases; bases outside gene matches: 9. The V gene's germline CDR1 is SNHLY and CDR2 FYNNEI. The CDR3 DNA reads TGTGCCAGCAGGAACCACAGGGGTGAGAATGAGCAGTTCTTC. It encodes CASRNHRGENEQFF.

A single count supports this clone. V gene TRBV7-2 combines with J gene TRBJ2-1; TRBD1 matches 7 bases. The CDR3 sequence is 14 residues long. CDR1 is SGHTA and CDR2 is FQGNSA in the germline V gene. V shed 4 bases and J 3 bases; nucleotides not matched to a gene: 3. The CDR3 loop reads CASSSHRGYNEQFF. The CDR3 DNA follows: TGTGCCAGCAGCTCCCACAGGGGCTACAATGAGCAGTTCTTC.

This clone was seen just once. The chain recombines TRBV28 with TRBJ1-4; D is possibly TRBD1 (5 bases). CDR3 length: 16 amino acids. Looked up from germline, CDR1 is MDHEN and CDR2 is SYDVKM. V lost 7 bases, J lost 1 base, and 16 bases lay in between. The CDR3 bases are TGTGCCAGCAACCTGGTGGGGAGGGGAACTAATGAAAAACTGTTTTTT. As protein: CASNLVGRGTNEKLFF.

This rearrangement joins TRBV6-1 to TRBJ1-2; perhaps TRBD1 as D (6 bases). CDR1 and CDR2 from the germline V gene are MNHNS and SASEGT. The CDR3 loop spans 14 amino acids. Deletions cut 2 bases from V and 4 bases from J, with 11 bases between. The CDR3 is CASSEISGVYGYTF. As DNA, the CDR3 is TGTGCCAGCAGTGAAATATCAGGGGTCTATGGCTACACCTTC.

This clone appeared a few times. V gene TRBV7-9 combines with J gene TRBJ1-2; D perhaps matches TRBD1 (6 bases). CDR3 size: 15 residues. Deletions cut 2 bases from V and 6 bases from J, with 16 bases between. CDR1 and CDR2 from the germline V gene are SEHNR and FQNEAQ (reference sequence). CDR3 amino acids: CASSLRQDLTNGYTF. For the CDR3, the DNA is TGTGCCAGCAGCTTAAGACAGGACCTAACTAATGGCTACACCTTC.

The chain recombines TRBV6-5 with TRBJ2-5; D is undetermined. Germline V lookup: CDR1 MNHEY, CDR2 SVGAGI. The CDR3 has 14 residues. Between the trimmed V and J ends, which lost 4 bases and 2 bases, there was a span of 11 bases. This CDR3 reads CASSLDWIQETQYF. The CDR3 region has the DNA TGTGCCAGCAGTTTAGACTGGATACAAGAGACCCAGTACTTC.

CDR3 residues: CASSQDLAEDYYGYTF. CDR3 bases: TGCGCCAGCAGCCAAGATCTTGCGGAGGACTACTATGGCTACACCTTC. The rearrangement links TRBV4-3 to TRBJ1-2; D gene ambiguous. The CDR3 contains 16 residues. V dropped 0 bases and J dropped 3 bases, with 14 bases sitting between them. Per the germline V gene, CDR1 is LGHNA and CDR2 is YSLEER.

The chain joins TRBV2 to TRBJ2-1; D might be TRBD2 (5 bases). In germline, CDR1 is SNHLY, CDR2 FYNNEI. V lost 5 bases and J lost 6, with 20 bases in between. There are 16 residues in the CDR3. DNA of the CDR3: TGTGCCAGCAGTAGGGATAGCGCGGGCCGGGGCAATGAGCAGTTCTTC. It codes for CASSRDSAGRGNEQFF.

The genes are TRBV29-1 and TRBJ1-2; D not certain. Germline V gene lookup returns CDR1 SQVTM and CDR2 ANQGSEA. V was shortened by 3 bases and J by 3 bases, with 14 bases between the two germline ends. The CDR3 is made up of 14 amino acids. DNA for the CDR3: TGCAGCGTTGATGGTGGAGGGAGGGACTATGGCTACACCTTC. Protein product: CSVDGGGRDYGYTF.

As DNA, the CDR3 is TGTGCCAGCAGACGACTAGCGGAGGCTGAGCAGTTCTTC. It is translated as CASRRLAEAEQFF. V usage is TRBV9 and J usage is TRBJ2-1; the match to TRBD2 covers 9 bases. The CDR3 is 13 residues long. J gave up 9 bases and V 5 bases, and 6 bases lay outside the gene matches. Per the germline V gene, CDR1 is SGDLS and CDR2 is YYNGEE. The full variable domain, with the rest looked up from reference TRBV9 and TRBJ2-1, is DSGVTQTPKHLITATGQRVTLRCSPRSGDLSVYWYQQSLDQGLQFLIQYYNGEERAKGNILERFSAQQFPDLHSELNLSSLELGDSALYFCASRRLAEAEQFFGPGTRLTVL.

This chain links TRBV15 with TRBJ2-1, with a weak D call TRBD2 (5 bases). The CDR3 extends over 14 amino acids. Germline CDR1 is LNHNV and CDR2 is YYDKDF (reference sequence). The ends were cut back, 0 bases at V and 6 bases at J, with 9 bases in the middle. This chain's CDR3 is CATSRDRGSNEQFF. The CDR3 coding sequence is TGTGCCACCAGCAGAGATCGGGGTAGCAATGAGCAGTTCTTC.

This CDR3 reads CASSPRQGAGTGELFF. The CDR3 DNA reads TGTGCCAGCAGCCCGCGACAGGGGGCAGGCACCGGGGAGCTGTTTTTT. The V call is TRBV9, the J call TRBJ2-2; the match to TRBD1 covers 10 bases. The germline V gene encodes CDR1 SGDLS and CDR2 YYNGEE. V lost 4 bases to trimming and J lost 4 bases; unmatched junction nucleotides: 7. The CDR3 extends over 16 amino acids.